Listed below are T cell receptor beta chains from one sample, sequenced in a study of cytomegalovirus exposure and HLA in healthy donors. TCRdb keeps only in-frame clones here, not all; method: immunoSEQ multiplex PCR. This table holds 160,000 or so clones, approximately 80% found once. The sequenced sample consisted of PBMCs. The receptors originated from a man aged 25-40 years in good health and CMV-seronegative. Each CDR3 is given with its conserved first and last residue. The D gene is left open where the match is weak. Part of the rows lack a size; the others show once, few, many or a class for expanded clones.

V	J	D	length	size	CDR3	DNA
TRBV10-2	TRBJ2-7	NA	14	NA	CASSAAAGPYEQYF	TGCGCCAGCAGTGCCGCGGCAGGGCCCTACGAGCAGTACTTC
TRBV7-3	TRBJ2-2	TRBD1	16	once	CASSPQTGAIKGELFF	TGTGCCAGCAGTCCTCAGACAGGGGCCATAAAGGGGGAGCTGTTTTTT
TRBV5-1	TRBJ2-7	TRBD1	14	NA	CASSLDTGGGEQYF	TGCGCCAGCAGCTTGGATACAGGGGGTGGTGAGCAGTACTTC
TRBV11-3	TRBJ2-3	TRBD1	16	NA	CASSLGDRGRTDTQYF	TGTGCCAGCAGCTTAGGCGACAGGGGGCGTACAGATACGCAGTATTTT
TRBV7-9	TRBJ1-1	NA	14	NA	CASKIQASNTEAFF	TGTGCCAGCAAGATACAGGCCTCGAACACTGAAGCTTTCTTT
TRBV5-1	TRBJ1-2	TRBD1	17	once	CASSEGTGGIGGYGYTF	TGCGCCAGCAGCGAAGGGACAGGGGGTATAGGAGGCTATGGCTACACCTTC
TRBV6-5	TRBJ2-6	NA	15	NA	CASSYVSSGANVLTF	TGTGCCAGCAGTTACGTGAGCTCTGGGGCCAACGTCCTGACTTTC
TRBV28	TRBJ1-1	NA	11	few	CASSTYTEAFF	TGTGCCAGCAGTACTTACACTGAAGCTTTCTTT
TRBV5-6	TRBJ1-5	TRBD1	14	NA	CASSLGQGGQPQHF	TGTGCCAGCAGCTTGGGACAGGGAGGACAGCCCCAGCATTTT
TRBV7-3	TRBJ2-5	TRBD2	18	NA	CASSLLADSGRYQETQYF	TGTGCCAGCAGTTTACTAGCGGACTCAGGGCGGTACCAAGAGACCCAGTACTTC
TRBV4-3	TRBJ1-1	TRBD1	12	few	CASSQGQGEAFF	TGCGCCAGCAGCCAGGGACAGGGCGAGGCTTTCTTT
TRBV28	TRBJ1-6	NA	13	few	CASSLSGNSPLHF	TGTGCCAGCAGTTTATCGGGGAATTCACCCCTCCACTTT
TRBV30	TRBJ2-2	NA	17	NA	CAWSGASAGRDTGELFF	TGTGCCTGGAGTGGAGCAAGCGCGGGAAGGGACACCGGGGAGCTGTTTTTT
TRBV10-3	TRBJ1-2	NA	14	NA	CAISPSGTNYGYTF	TGTGCCATCAGCCCGTCGGGAACGAACTATGGCTACACCTTC
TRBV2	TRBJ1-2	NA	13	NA	CASRAGTNYGYTF	TGTGCCAGCAGGGCAGGTACCAACTATGGCTACACCTTC
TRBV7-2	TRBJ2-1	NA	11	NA	CASSFHDEQFF	TGTGCCAGCAGCTTCCATGATGAGCAGTTCTTC
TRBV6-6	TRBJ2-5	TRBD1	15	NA	CASSFDRGIQETQYF	TGTGCCAGCAGTTTTGACAGGGGGATCCAAGAGACCCAGTACTTC
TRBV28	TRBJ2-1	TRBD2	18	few	CASSLYEKRELSYNEQFF	TGTGCCAGCAGTTTATATGAGAAGCGGGAGTTATCCTACAATGAGCAGTTCTTC
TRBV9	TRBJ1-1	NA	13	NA	CASSMGGNTEAFF	TGTGCCAGCAGCATGGGGGGGAACACTGAAGCTTTCTTT
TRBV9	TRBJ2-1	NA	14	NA	CASSVGRGWDEQFF	TGTGCCAGCAGCGTAGGAAGGGGTTGGGATGAGCAGTTCTTC
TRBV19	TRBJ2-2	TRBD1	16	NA	CASSIRGQGAVGELFF	TGTGCCAGTAGTATTAGAGGACAGGGGGCGGTCGGGGAGCTGTTTTTT
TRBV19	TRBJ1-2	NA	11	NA	CASFSGCGYTF	TGTGCCAGTTTCTCAGGTTGCGGCTACACCTTC
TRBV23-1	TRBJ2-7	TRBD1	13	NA	CARQGPEIYEQYF	TGCGCCAGACAGGGGCCCGAAATCTACGAGCAGTACTTC
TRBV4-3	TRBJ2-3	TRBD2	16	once	CASSQVLAGGPDTQYF	TGCGCCAGCAGCCAAGTGCTAGCGGGGGGTCCAGATACGCAGTATTTT
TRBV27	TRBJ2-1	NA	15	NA	CASSPSRAGVDEQFF	TGTGCCAGCAGTCCCTCGCGCGCGGGTGTGGATGAGCAGTTCTTC
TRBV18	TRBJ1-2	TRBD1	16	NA	CASSPPGQGIFYGYTF	TGTGCCAGCTCACCACCGGGACAGGGAATTTTCTATGGCTACACCTTC